This entry lists 23 T cell receptor beta chains sequenced from one sample in a study of blood T cell repertoires in COVID-19. Clones were sequenced by immunoSEQ multiplex PCR, and TCRdb holds only the in-frame ones, with some missing. This sample has around 370,000 clones, with about 90% found just once. The specimen was peripheral blood. These receptors came from a woman aged 70 to 79 with COVID-19, enrolled during active disease.

This chain links TRBV5-1 with TRBJ2-1; TRBD2 aligns across 15 bases. The CDR3 is 16 residues long. Germline lookup yields CDR1 SGHRS and CDR2 YFSETQ. Trimming took 3 bases from V and 4 from J; bases not matched to a gene: 2. The CDR3 sequence is CASSSGLAGGYNEQFF. Written as DNA, the CDR3 is TGCGCCAGCAGCTCCGGACTAGCGGGGGGGTACAATGAGCAGTTCTTC.

V and J are TRBV29-1 and TRBJ1-1; D may be TRBD1 (5 bases). The ends were cut back, 5 bases at V and 8 bases at J, with 12 bases in the middle. Germline CDR1 and CDR2: SQVTM and ANQGSEA. The CDR3 spans 11 residues. CDR3 coding DNA: TGCAGCGTTCACAGGACCTCAGAAGCTTTCTTT. Encoded protein: CSVHRTSEAFF. Looking up the rest from reference TRBV29-1 and TRBJ1-1 gives the full variable domain: SAVISQKPSRDICQRGTSLTIQCQVDSQVTMMFWYRQQPGQSLTLIATANQGSEATYESGFVIDKFPISRPNLTFSTLTVSNMSPEDSSIYLCSVHRTSEAFFGQGTRLTVV.

This chain links TRBV30 with TRBJ2-3; D possibly corresponds to TRBD2 (6 bases). The germline V gene encodes CDR1 GTSNPN and CDR2 SVGIG (reference sequence). The CDR3 is made up of 16 amino acids. Trimming shortened V by 0 bases and J by 1 base, and 14 bases separated the two germline ends. CDR3 amino acids: CAWSVGGPPGTDTQYF. The CDR3 DNA reads TGTGCCTGGAGTGTAGGAGGGCCCCCGGGCACAGATACGCAGTATTTT.

The chain couples TRBV6-6 to TRBJ1-6; 9 bases line up with TRBD1. This CDR3 region has 16 residues. CDR1 is MNHNY, CDR2 SVGAGI, per germline (reference sequence). Unmatched junction bases numbered 9, after V lost 7 bases and J lost 5 bases. CDR3 bases: TGTGCCAGCACCAAGACAGGGGGTCTCAATAATTCACCCCTCCACTTT. This codes for CASTKTGGLNNSPLHF.

CDR3 residues: CASSSGTGKKGYTF. CDR3 DNA: TGTGCCAGCAGCTCCGGGACAGGGAAAAAAGGCTACACCTTC. The chain couples TRBV6-2 or TRBV6-3 to TRBJ1-2; 9 bases fit TRBD1. The CDR3 consists of 14 residues. Germline trimming cut 6 bases from V and 8 bases from J; bases unmatched to any gene: 10. Germline V lookup: CDR1 MNHEY, CDR2 SVGEGT.

This clone has more than one count but fewer than ten. CDR3 coding DNA: TGTGCCAGCAGCTTGCTAAAACCGGGACTAGCGGGTATCACAGATACGCAGTATTTT. Translation: CASSLLKPGLAGITDTQYF. This chain connects TRBV5-5 to TRBJ2-3; TRBD2 matches at 12 bases. The CDR3 covers 19 residues. Germline lookup yields CDR1 SGHKS and CDR2 YYEKEE (reference sequence). The ends lost 1 base at V and 2 bases at J; junction bases unmatched: 11.

The V call is TRBV30, the J call TRBJ2-1, with 7 positions matching TRBD2. Losses at the gene ends were 4 bases for V and 0 bases for J; bases not matched to a gene: 6. This CDR3 contains 15 residues. CDR1 and CDR2 (germline): GTSNPN, SVGIG (reference sequence). In nucleotides, the CDR3 is TGTGCCTGGACCGGCGGGGGAAGCTCCTACAATGAGCAGTTCTTC. Protein product: CAWTGGGSSYNEQFF.

The chain has TRBV3-1 (or the pseudogene TRBV3-2) and TRBJ1-1; D is ambiguous. Trimming removed 2 bases from V and 8 bases from J, with 9 bases in between. The length of the CDR3 is 12 residues. From germline, CDR1 is LGHDT and CDR2 YNNKEL (reference sequence). The DNA for the CDR3 is TGTGCCAGCAGCCAAAGGAGGGAAGAAGCTTTCTTT. Amino acid sequence: CASSQRREEAFF.

Comment on this clone: The junction differs from germline at one of its ends, possibly a read error. Other DNA sequences within the sample encode an identical CDR3. The V and J genes are TRBV5-4 and TRBJ1-3; 8 bases are shared with TRBD1. This CDR3 is 14 amino acids long. In germline, CDR1 is SGHNT, CDR2 YYREEE (reference sequence). CDR3 bases: TGTGCCAGCAGCTATCAGGGGGCTGGGAACACCATATATTTT. Its translation is CASSYQGAGNTIYF.

This clone was observed a few times. The chain recombines TRBV30 with TRBJ1-1; D is perhaps TRBD1 (6 bases). The length of the CDR3 is 12 residues. Trimming left V 8 bases short and J 7 bases short, with 17 bases between. The V gene's germline CDR1 is GTSNPN and CDR2 SVGIG (reference sequence). CDR3 residues: CAGGRTVDEAFF. CDR3 nucleotides: TGTGCCGGGGGTCGGACAGTCGATGAAGCTTTCTTT.

The chain carries TRBV7-2 and TRBJ1-2; D not resolved. The CDR3 spans 15 residues. Looked up from germline, CDR1 is SGHTA and CDR2 is FQGNSA. V dropped 1 base and J dropped 3 bases, with 12 bases sitting between them. The CDR3 reads CASSLEARPYYGYTF. CDR3 coding DNA: TGTGCCAGCAGCTTAGAGGCCAGGCCTTACTATGGCTACACCTTC.

This clone has more than one count but fewer than ten. The sample has other DNA sequences that encode this CDR3 too. The CDR3 loop reads CASSGGGATEAFF. CDR3 sequence (DNA): TGTGCCAGCAGCGGGGGAGGTGCCACTGAAGCTTTCTTT. This chain connects TRBV3-1 (or the pseudogene TRBV3-2) to TRBJ1-1; possible D gene TRBD1, 5 bases. V lost 5 bases and J 4 bases, leaving 11 bases between the germline ends. Germline assignment: CDR1 LGHDT and CDR2 YNNKEL (reference sequence). The CDR3 extends over 13 amino acids.

The chain couples TRBV19 to TRBJ1-1; no reliable D call. Germline assignment: CDR1 LNHDA and CDR2 SQIVND (reference sequence). Trimming pared 6 bases from V and 3 bases from J, leaving 11 bases between. The CDR3 has 13 residues. The CDR3 loop reads CASSRRVYTEAFF. CDR3 sequence (DNA): TGTGCCAGTAGCCGCCGAGTGTACACTGAAGCTTTCTTT.

This sequence joins TRBV12-3 or TRBV12-4 and TRBJ1-6, with D uncertain. The CDR3 sequence is 12 residues long. The V and J ends lost 3 bases and 7 bases respectively, with 4 bases between them. The CDR3, as DNA: TGTGCCAGCAGTTTCAGAAATTCACCCCTCCACTTT. This gives the protein CASSFRNSPLHF.

The chain links TRBV28 to TRBJ2-7, with 7 bases that match TRBD1. V was pared by 10 bases and J by 3 bases, with 9 bases of the junction left unmatched. This CDR3 contains 13 residues. Germline CDR1 is MDHEN and CDR2 is SYDVKM. This CDR3 is CAISTGPFYEQYF. CDR3 in DNA: TGTGCCATTTCGACAGGGCCTTTCTACGAGCAGTACTTC.

The table lists this clone with a count of one. The chain recombines TRBV2 with TRBJ1-1; 9 bases fit TRBD1. The germline V gene encodes CDR1 SNHLY and CDR2 FYNNEI. The CDR3 contains 15 residues. V dropped 5 bases and J dropped 6; count of bases not matched to a gene: 10. Here the CDR3 DNA reads TGTGCCAGCAGTTCCAGGACAGGGGCGAAGGCTGAAGCTTTCTTT. Translated, it gives CASSSRTGAKAEAFF.

V gene TRBV10-2 combines with J gene TRBJ2-7, with TRBD2 identical over 10 bases. The CDR3 covers 14 residues. J gave up 3 bases and V 10 bases, and 9 bases lay outside the gene matches. Germline CDR1 is WSHSY and CDR2 is SAAADI. The CDR3 DNA follows: TGCGCCACCCTCGGACTAGCGGTTGACTACGAGCAGTACTTC. The encoded protein is CATLGLAVDYEQYF.

This clone was seen once. The gene calls are TRBV18 and TRBJ1-1; 9 bases map to TRBD1. The CDR3 contains 12 residues. With 4 bases clipped from V and 8 bases from J, the junction kept 2 bases outside the gene matches. The germline CDR1 and CDR2 sequences are KGHSH and LQKENI. CDR3 DNA sequence: TGTGCCAGCTCACAGGGACAGGGCGAAGCTTTCTTT. As protein: CASSQGQGEAFF.

The chain joins TRBV3-1 (or the pseudogene TRBV3-2) to TRBJ1-2; D gene unclear. The CDR3 spans 13 residues. V was trimmed by 2 bases and J by 7 bases, leaving 11 bases between them. CDR1 is LGHDT and CDR2 is YNNKEL in the germline V gene (reference sequence). CDR3 protein: CASSQMGRLGYTF. In DNA, the CDR3 is TGTGCCAGCAGCCAAATGGGGAGACTTGGCTACACCTTC.

The genes are TRBV30 and TRBJ1-5; no firm D call. V lost 3 bases to trimming and J lost 5 bases, with 11 bases between them. Germline V CDR1 and CDR2: GTSNPN, SVGIG (reference sequence). CDR3 size: 13 residues. The CDR3 reads CAWSAGPDQPQHF. The CDR3 nucleotides are TGTGCCTGGAGCGCCGGTCCCGATCAGCCCCAGCATTTT.

CDR3 residues: CASSYGGKNTEAFF. Written as DNA, the CDR3 is TGTGCCAGCAGTTACGGCGGGAAGAACACTGAAGCTTTCTTT. This chain uses TRBV6-5 with TRBJ1-1, with D unresolved. The V end was cut by 2 bases, the J end by 1 base, with 8 bases between. CDR3 length: 14 amino acids. CDR1 and CDR2 (germline): MNHEY, SVGAGI.

CDR3 nucleotides: TGTGCCAGCAGCCAAGATCTGGCGGTTAATCAGCCCCAGCATTTT. Protein product: CASSQDLAVNQPQHF. V and J are TRBV3-1 (or the pseudogene TRBV3-2) and TRBJ1-5; D gene unclear. The V end was cut by 0 bases, the J end by 4 bases, with 10 bases between. Germline V gene data show CDR1 as LGHDT and CDR2 as YNNKEL (reference sequence). There are 15 residues in the CDR3.

V and J are TRBV4-1 and TRBJ1-6; D might be TRBD1 (5 bases). There are 15 residues in the CDR3. Trimming took off 2 bases at V and 4 bases at J, with 9 bases between the two ends. Germline lookup yields CDR1 MGHRA and CDR2 YSYEKL. In DNA, the CDR3 is TGCGCCAGCAGCCAAACGGGACTTTATAATTCACCCCTCCACTTT. Protein sequence: CASSQTGLYNSPLHF.